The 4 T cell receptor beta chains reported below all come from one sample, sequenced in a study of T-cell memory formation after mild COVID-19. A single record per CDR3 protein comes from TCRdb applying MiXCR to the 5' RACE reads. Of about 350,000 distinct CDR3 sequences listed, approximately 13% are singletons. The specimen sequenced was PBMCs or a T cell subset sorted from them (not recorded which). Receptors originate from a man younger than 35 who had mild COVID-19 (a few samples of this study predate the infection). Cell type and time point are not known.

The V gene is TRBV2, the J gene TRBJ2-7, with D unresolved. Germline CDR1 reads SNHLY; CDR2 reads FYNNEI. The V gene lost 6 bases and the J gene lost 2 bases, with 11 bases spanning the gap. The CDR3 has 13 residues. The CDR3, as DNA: TGTGCCAGCAGGGGTTCCCCCGCCTACGAGCAGTACTTC. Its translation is CASRGSPAYEQYF.

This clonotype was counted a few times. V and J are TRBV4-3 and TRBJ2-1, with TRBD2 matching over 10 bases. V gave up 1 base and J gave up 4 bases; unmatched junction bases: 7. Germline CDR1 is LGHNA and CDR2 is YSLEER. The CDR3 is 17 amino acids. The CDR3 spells CASSQVGAGGPYNEQFF. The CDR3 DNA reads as TGCGCCAGCAGCCAAGTAGGAGCGGGGGGGCCGTACAATGAGCAGTTCTTC.

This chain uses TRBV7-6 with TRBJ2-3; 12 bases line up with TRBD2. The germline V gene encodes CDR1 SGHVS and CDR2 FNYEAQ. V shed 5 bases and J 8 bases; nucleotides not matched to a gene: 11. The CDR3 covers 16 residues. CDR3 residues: CASSPKTSGGTATQYF. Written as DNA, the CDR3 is TGTGCCAGCAGCCCAAAAACTAGCGGGGGGACCGCTACGCAGTATTTT. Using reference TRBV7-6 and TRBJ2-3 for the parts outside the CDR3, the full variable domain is GAGVSQSPRYKVTKRGQDVALRCDPISGHVSLYWYRQALGQGPEFLTYFNYEAQQDKSGLPNDRFSAERPEGSISTLTIQRTEQRDSAMYRCASSPKTSGGTATQYFGPGTRLTVL.

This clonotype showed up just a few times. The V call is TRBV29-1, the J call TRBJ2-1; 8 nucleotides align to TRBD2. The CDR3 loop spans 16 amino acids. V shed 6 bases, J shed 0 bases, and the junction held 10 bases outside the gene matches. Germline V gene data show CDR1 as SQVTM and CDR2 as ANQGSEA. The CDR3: CSVATSGPSSYNEQFF. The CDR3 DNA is TGCAGCGTGGCTACTAGCGGCCCAAGCTCCTACAATGAGCAGTTCTTC.